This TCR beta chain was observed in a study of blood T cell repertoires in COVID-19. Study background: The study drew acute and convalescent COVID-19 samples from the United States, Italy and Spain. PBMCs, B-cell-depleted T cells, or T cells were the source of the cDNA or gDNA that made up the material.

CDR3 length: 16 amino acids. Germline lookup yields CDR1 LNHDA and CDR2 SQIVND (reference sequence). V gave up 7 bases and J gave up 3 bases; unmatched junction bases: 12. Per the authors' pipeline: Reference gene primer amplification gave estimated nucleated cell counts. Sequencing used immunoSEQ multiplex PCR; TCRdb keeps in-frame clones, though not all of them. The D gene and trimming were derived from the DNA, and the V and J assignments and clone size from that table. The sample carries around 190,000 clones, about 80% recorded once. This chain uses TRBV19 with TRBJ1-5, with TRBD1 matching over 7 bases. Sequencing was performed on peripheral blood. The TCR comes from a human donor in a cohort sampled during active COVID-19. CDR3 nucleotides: TGTGCCAGTACTAGGACAGGAAGAACCTTCAATCAGCCCCAGCATTTT. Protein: CASTRTGRTFNQPQHF.